The 4 T cell receptor beta chains presented below share a single source sample, sequenced in a study of blood T cell repertoires in COVID-19. Profiled with immunoSEQ multiplex PCR; TCRdb holds only in-frame clones, not every one. Among around 100,000 clones listed, around 79% were seen once. The sequenced sample consisted of peripheral blood. The receptors originated from a man in his sixties or seventies with active or convalescent COVID-19.

The J gene is TRBJ2-7, the V gene TRBV9, with 12 bases matching TRBD1. Germline CDR1 and CDR2: SGDLS and YYNGEE. Germline trimming cut 4 bases from V and 6 bases from J; bases unmatched to any gene: 5. This CDR3 has 14 amino acids. In nucleotides, the CDR3 is TGTGCCAGCAGCTACCGGGACAGGGGGCTCGAGCAGTACTTC. Translation: CASSYRDRGLEQYF. Drawing the rest from reference TRBV9 and TRBJ2-7, the complete variable domain is DSGVTQTPKHLITATGQRVTLRCSPRSGDLSVYWYQQSLDQGLQFLIQYYNGEERAKGNILERFSAQQFPDLHSELNLSSLELGDSALYFCASSYRDRGLEQYFGPGTRLTVT.

The genes are TRBV3-1 (or the pseudogene TRBV3-2) and TRBJ1-2; D gene unclear. CDR3 length: 13 amino acids. The germline V gene has CDR1 LGHDT and CDR2 YNNKEL (reference sequence). V was cut by 5 bases and J by 0 bases, with 7 bases left in between. CDR3 amino acids: CASSYRANYGYTF. CDR3 in DNA: TGTGCCAGCAGCTACAGAGCTAACTATGGCTACACCTTC.

The rearrangement links TRBV5-4 to TRBJ1-2; no reliable D call. V was pared by 2 bases and J by 4 bases, with 18 bases between. The length of the CDR3 is 16 residues. Germline assignment: CDR1 SGHNT and CDR2 YYREEE (reference sequence). Here the CDR3 reads CASSFEGDQDLYGYTF. The CDR3 bases are TGTGCCAGCAGCTTTGAGGGAGACCAAGACCTCTATGGCTACACCTTC.

The chain combines TRBV6-5 with TRBJ2-1; 10 nucleotides line up with TRBD2. V gave up 4 bases and J gave up 4 bases; unmatched junction bases: 1. Germline V CDR1 and CDR2: MNHEY, SVGAGI. This CDR3 has 14 amino acids. The chain's CDR3 is CASSWTSGYNEQFF. The DNA for the CDR3 is TGTGCCAGCAGTTGGACTAGCGGATACAATGAGCAGTTCTTC.